This TCR beta chain was observed in a study of T cell clones after liver transplantation. The table came from immunoSEQ multiplex PCR; TCRdb's copy has only in-frame clones and leaves some out. This table has roughly 51,000 clones, 65% to 80% appearing once. Per the germline V gene, CDR1 is SGDLS and CDR2 is YYNGEE. The CDR3 totals 14 residues. The J segment lost 2 bases and the V segment lost 4 bases, leaving 4 bases of the junction unmatched. This rearrangement joins TRBV9 to TRBJ2-3; TRBD1 aligns across 7 bases. The TCR comes from a human patient who received a liver transplant. Some T cells may arise from the graft donor. The material was CD4+ T cells from blood, obtained less than 70 months after liver transplant. This chain's CDR3 is CASSPGQSTDTQYF. CDR3 coding DNA: TGTGCCAGCAGCCCGGGACAGTCCACAGATACGCAGTATTTT.